This TCR beta chain was recorded in a study of T cell responses to AZD1222 COVID-19 vaccine. Study results and limitations: In the spike-specific TCR repertoire, nearly half reportedly target unmutated variant regions. Baseline seropositivity characterized only six AZD1222 recipients. Elevations in Spike-specific TCR breadth and depth followed administration of two AZD1222 doses.

Trimming took off 1 base at V and 1 base at J, with 10 bases between the two ends. The CDR3 covers 14 residues. Per germline, CDR1 SQVTM and CDR2 ANQGSEA. Produced via immunoSEQ multiplex PCR; TCRdb's table is partial and in-frame only. This table holds 150,000 to 200,000 clones, 93% found once. Of note for this clone: Its specificity is unknown.

This clonotype was sampled from an adult in good health. The specimen comprised peripheral blood, sampled on day 0 of AZD1222 vaccination. V and J are TRBV29-1 and TRBJ2-5; D gene unclear. CDR3 protein: CSVEVLPGQETQYF. The CDR3 nucleotides are TGCAGCGTTGAAGTTCTTCCCGGCCAAGAGACCCAGTACTTC.